The 9 T cell receptor beta chains listed next were all sequenced from one sample in a study of blood T cells in healthy people across ages. A second 7 to 11 cycle PCR used barcoded and J-beta primers. TCRdb analysed the 5' RACE reads with MiXCR anew, one entry per CDR3 protein. Of over 500,000 distinct CDR3 sequences in the sample, about 27% were seen once. The same sample was also studied in work on T cells of mothers and their children.

The specimen was blood. These receptors all stem from a boy aged 2 to 10 in good health.

The V and J genes are TRBV5-6 and TRBJ1-2; the match to TRBD1 covers 10 bases. Germline loops: CDR1 SGHDT, CDR2 YYEEEE. The CDR3 is 12 residues long. V dropped 3 bases and J dropped 14; count of bases not matched to a gene: 7. CDR3 sequence (DNA): TGTGCCAGCAGCTCCCGACAGGGGGCGCGGACCTTC. It is translated as CASSSRQGARTF.

Only a few counts were recorded for this clonotype. The chain uses TRBV12-3 or TRBV12-4 and TRBJ2-5; possible D gene TRBD2, 7 bases. The DNA end is more similar to TRBJ2-1, so the J call may be wrong. The CDR3 extends over 15 amino acids. The CDR3 region is CASSRTGGRANEQFF. In nucleotides, the CDR3 is TGTGCCAGCAGCCGGACCGGGGGGCGGGCCAATGAGCAGTTCTTC.

The V gene is TRBV28, the J gene TRBJ2-1, with TRBD2 identical over 12 bases. V lost 5 bases, J lost 7 bases, and 6 bases stayed unmatched. This CDR3 has 15 amino acids. The germline CDR1 and CDR2 sequences are MDHEN and SYDVKM. The CDR3 spells CASSLAGGPTNEQFF. As DNA, the CDR3 is TGTGCCAGCAGTCTAGCGGGAGGGCCCACAAATGAGCAGTTCTTC.

The rearrangement joins TRBV29-1 to TRBJ2-5; either TRBD1 or TRBD2 may supply D (5 bases each). The CDR3 consists of 13 residues. V was pared by 3 bases and J by 0 bases, with 8 bases between. The V gene's germline CDR1 is SQVTM and CDR2 ANQGSEA. CDR3 in DNA: TGCAGCGTTGATGGGGGACACCAAGAGACCCAGTACTTC. This codes for CSVDGGHQETQYF.

The chain carries TRBV20-1 and TRBJ1-2; a weak D match, TRBD1 (5 bases). V lost 5 bases to trimming and J lost 4 bases, with 14 bases between them. The CDR3 consists of 13 residues. The V gene's germline CDR1 is DFQATT and CDR2 SNEGSKA (reference sequence). The CDR3 DNA sequence: TGCAGTGCTGTAGACAGTCAGCTCTATGGCTACACCTTC. Translation: CSAVDSQLYGYTF.

This sequence joins TRBV12-3 or TRBV12-4 and TRBJ1-1; D gene unclear. The V gene lost 3 bases and the J gene lost 0 bases, with 8 bases spanning the gap. The CDR3 is 14 residues long. The CDR3 DNA follows: TGTGCCAGCAGTTTTAAGGTCATGAACACTGAAGCTTTCTTT. This sequence encodes CASSFKVMNTEAFF.

This chain uses TRBV4-1 with TRBJ2-6; D perhaps matches TRBD1 (6 bases). V lost 2 bases, J lost 0 bases, and 17 bases lay in between. Germline V gene data show CDR1 as MGHRA and CDR2 as YSYEKL. This CDR3 comprises 19 residues. Here the CDR3 reads CASSQIPGHSSSGANVLTF. The CDR3 DNA sequence: TGCGCCAGCAGCCAAATACCGGGACACTCAAGCTCTGGGGCCAACGTCCTGACTTTC.

The rearrangement uses TRBV20-1 and TRBJ2-5; possible D gene TRBD2, 5 bases. CDR1 and CDR2 from the germline V gene are DFQATT and SNEGSKA (reference sequence). Trimming shortened V by 4 bases and J by 7 bases, and 16 bases separated the two germline ends. The length of the CDR3 is 13 residues. The CDR3 reads CSAKAEVSPTQYF. The CDR3 DNA is TGCAGTGCTAAAGCGGAAGTATCCCCGACCCAGTACTTC.

V usage is TRBV20-1 and J usage is TRBJ1-1; 7 bases map to TRBD1. This CDR3 region has 12 residues. V was pared by 5 bases and J by 11 bases, with 11 bases of the junction left unmatched. Looked up from germline, CDR1 is DFQATT and CDR2 is SNEGSKA (reference sequence). The CDR3 coding sequence is TGCAGTGCTTCGACAGGGAATACGGGCGCTTTCTTT. This sequence encodes CSASTGNTGAFF.